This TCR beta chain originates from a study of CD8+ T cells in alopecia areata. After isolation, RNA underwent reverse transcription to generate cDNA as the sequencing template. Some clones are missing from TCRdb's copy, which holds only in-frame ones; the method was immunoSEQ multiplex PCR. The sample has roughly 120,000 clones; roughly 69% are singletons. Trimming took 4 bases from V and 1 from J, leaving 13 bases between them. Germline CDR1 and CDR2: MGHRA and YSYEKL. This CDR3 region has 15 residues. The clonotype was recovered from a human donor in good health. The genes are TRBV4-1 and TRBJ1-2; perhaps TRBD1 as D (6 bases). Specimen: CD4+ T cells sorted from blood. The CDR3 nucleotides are TGCGCCAGCAGCCTTGACAGGCCAATTAACTATGGCTACACCTTC. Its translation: CASSLDRPINYGYTF.